The clone carrying this T cell receptor beta chain was counted between two and nine times. These data are taken from a study of T-cell memory formation after mild COVID-19. V was cut by 3 bases and J by 12 bases, with 15 bases left in between. The CDR3 length is 13 residues. Germline loops: CDR1 LNHDA, CDR2 SQIVND (reference sequence). TCRdb reanalysed the 5' RACE reads using MiXCR and keeps one entry per CDR3 protein. The sample holds roughly 450,000 distinct CDR3 sequences, roughly 18% seen once. J is TRBJ2-1 and V is TRBV19; perhaps TRBD2 as D (5 bases). The source material was PBMCs or a T cell subset sorted from them (not recorded which). This TCR came from an adult woman who had mild COVID-19 (a few samples of this study predate the infection). Cell type and time point are not known. CDR3 nucleotide sequence: TGTGCCAGTAGTATGGAGGTGGGGAATCGGCAGTTCTTC. It translates to CASSMEVGNRQFF.